These T cell receptor beta chains were read from a single sample in a study of vaccination and CD4 T cells after COVID-19. Which antigens these TCRs recognize remains unknown. TCRdb redid the calling of the PCR reads with MiXCR, one entry per CDR3 protein. The sample consists of about 22,000 distinct CDR3 sequences, 30% to 35% of them appearing once. What was sequenced was cultured CD4+ T cells from blood. The receptors here all came from a human donor with COVID-19. Each CDR3 is given with its conserved first and last residue. The D gene is left open where the match is weak.

cdr3_aa d_call j_call v_call
CASSLGLQGSTDTQYF NA TRBJ2-3 TRBV7-3
CAWSVRGGEEKLFF NA TRBJ1-4 TRBV30
CASSARQGARYEQYF TRBD1 TRBJ2-7 TRBV11-3
CASSQDGREWDQPQHF NA TRBJ1-5 TRBV4-2
CASSLLAGTSRETQYF TRBD2 TRBJ2-5 TRBV7-9
CASMTSGVPYEQYF NA TRBJ2-7 TRBV2
CASSQLAGEQFF NA TRBJ2-1 TRBV7-2
CASSLLGSTDTQYF NA TRBJ2-3 TRBV7-9
CASTQGSIYEQFF NA TRBJ2-1 TRBV6-1
CASSFMGRGKYEQYF TRBD1 TRBJ2-7 TRBV7-2
CASSLYGTGKNYGYTF TRBD1 TRBJ1-2 TRBV27
CASKASGGKETQYF TRBD2 TRBJ2-5 TRBV6-1
CASSLLTDNSPLHF NA TRBJ1-6 TRBV5-1
CASSVSSYEQYF NA TRBJ2-7 TRBV7-2
CASSLVLAGTETQYF TRBD2 TRBJ2-5 TRBV7-7
CASSLDGGWVGQPQHF NA TRBJ1-5 TRBV7-8
CASSPGGGGSNQPQHF NA TRBJ1-5 TRBV5-1
CASSPQIGRSTEAFF NA TRBJ1-1 TRBV7-2
CASSLTGQGVAGYTF TRBD1 TRBJ1-2 TRBV7-3
CASSEVWNEQFF NA TRBJ2-1 TRBV6-1
CATEGLAGGQTQYF TRBD2 TRBJ2-5 TRBV5-8
CASSLWAGGLIGYGYTF TRBD1 TRBJ1-2 TRBV5-6
CATSMERVHYTF NA TRBJ1-2 TRBV15
CATSRGGQPLAQYF NA TRBJ2-5 TRBV15
CASSPRGAGGTDTQYF NA TRBJ2-3 TRBV7-3
CASSLTGVVGTDTQYF TRBD1 TRBJ2-3 TRBV7-2
CAISESTGGYEQYF TRBD1 TRBJ2-7 TRBV10-3
CASSLGQRTTNTEAFF NA TRBJ1-1 TRBV5-1
CASRVTSYNEQFF NA TRBJ2-1 TRBV6-1
CASSEWTDTQYF NA TRBJ2-3 TRBV11-2
CARHNTGTGNEKLFF TRBD1 TRBJ1-4 TRBV10-1
CASSWGGAGRGGQYF NA TRBJ2-7 TRBV12-3/TRBV12-4
CASSYGTGISSNSPLHF TRBD1 TRBJ1-6 TRBV6-2/TRBV6-3